This paragraph reports one T cell receptor (beta chain). CDR1 is MNHEY and CDR2 is SMNVEV in the germline V gene (reference sequence). CDR3 length equals 14 residues. Trimming took off 3 bases at V and 0 bases at J, with 9 bases between the two ends. This sample was taken from a study of T cell changes during pregnancy in multiple sclerosis. Clones were sequenced by immunoSEQ multiplex PCR, and TCRdb holds only the in-frame ones, with some missing. Here the sample spans just under 95,000 clones, over 80% being singletons. The sequencing used peripheral blood, collected in the first trimester of pregnancy. This clonotype was obtained from a female donor with multiple sclerosis, enrolled in a pregnancy study. This rearrangement joins TRBV27 to TRBJ2-7; D ambiguous. CDR3 sequence: CASSFRRSSYEQYF. DNA of the CDR3: TGTGCCAGCAGTTTCCGTCGGAGCTCCTACGAGCAGTACTTC.